Each of the 17 T cell receptor beta chains below was sequenced from the same sample in a study of T cells in women clearing cervical HPV infection. The data were produced by immunoSEQ multiplex PCR, yet TCRdb's version contains in-frame clones alone and is incomplete. The sample totals about 22,000 clones. Sequenced material: blood buffy coat. All receptors come from a woman between 18 and 75 years old with a cervical HPV16 infection that either progressed to CIN3+ or cleared (not recorded which).

About this clone: The read gets to within 3 residues of the CDR3 end, and the germline J gene fills in the rest. This chain joins TRBV19 and TRBJ1-4, with D uncertain. The CDR3 extends over 15 amino acids. With 2 bases removed from V and 0 bases from J, the gap between germline ends came to 7 bases. The germline gives CDR1 LNHDA, CDR2 SQIVND (reference sequence). CDR3 residues: CASSITSATNEKLFF. CDR3 DNA, as far as it was read: TGTGCCAGTAGTATAACGTCAGCAACTAATGAAAAA.

Regarding this clone: The read falls 3 residues short of the CDR3 end, and the missing part is taken from the germline J gene. This sequence joins TRBV10-1 and TRBJ1-1, with 12 bases fitting TRBD1. CDR1 and CDR2 (germline): WNHNN, SYGVQD (reference sequence). This CDR3 comprises 14 residues. This CDR3 reads CASSRDRGLRSAFF. Partial CDR3 DNA: TGCGCCAGCAGTCGGGACAGGGGGCTTCGGTCA.

Remarks on this clone: The CDR3 end is not reached by the read, which stops 3 residues before it; the germline J gene fills it in. The rearrangement joins TRBV11-2 to TRBJ2-3; D gene unclear. Looked up from germline, CDR1 is SGHAT and CDR2 is FQNNGV. There are 14 residues in the CDR3. The V end lost 6 bases, the J end lost 6 bases, and 16 bases lay between the germline ends. The CDR3 loop reads CASSLRAGRDTQYF. CDR3 DNA (partial): TGTGCCAGCAGTCTTCGTGCAGGTCGGGATACG.

Remarks on this clone: The sequenced fragment ends 3 residues before the CDR3 boundary, so the rest is inferred from the germline J gene. The gene calls are TRBV12-3 or TRBV12-4 and TRBJ2-1; D is perhaps TRBD2 (5 bases). V lost 0 bases, J lost 7 bases, and 7 bases lay in between. The CDR3 has 13 residues. This CDR3 reads CASSLARTNEQFF. Partial CDR3 DNA: TGTGCCAGCAGTTTAGCGCGGACTAATGAG.

Comment on this clone: The DNA ends 3 residues before the CDR3 does, and the rest of the CDR3 is filled in from the germline J gene. The chain links TRBV20-1 to TRBJ1-4, with 8 bases aligning to TRBD1. V shed 3 bases, J shed 1 base, and the junction held 4 bases outside the gene matches. Germline assignment: CDR1 DFQATT and CDR2 SNEGSKA (reference sequence). The CDR3 is 15 amino acids. The CDR3 bases that were read are TGCAGTGCTAGCGCAGGGGGCGGAACTAATGAAAAA. Translation gives CSASAGGGTNEK. The entire CDR3 reads CSASAGGGTNEKLFF.

As regards this clone: The read stops 3 residues short of the end of the CDR3; the missing end is completed from the germline J gene. The chain uses TRBV5-6 and TRBJ2-5; no clear D gene. CDR1 is SGHDT, CDR2 YYEEEE, per germline. This CDR3 has 11 amino acids. Deletions cut 1 base from V and 5 bases from J, with 3 bases between. The CDR3 sequence is CASSLLETQYF. CDR3 bases read: TGTGCCAGCAGCTTGCTGGAGACC.

With respect to this clone: The read halts 3 residues ahead of the CDR3 end, with the missing end drawn from the germline J gene. The chain has TRBV7-8 and TRBJ1-1; D is perhaps TRBD1 (5 bases). Germline loops: CDR1 SGHVS, CDR2 FQNEAQ. The CDR3 is made up of 13 amino acids. The CDR3 DNA, read in part, is TGTGCCAGCAGCTTAGGGAGGGCGGGGGTG. As protein: CASSLGRAGV. Given in full, the CDR3 is CASSLGRAGVAFF.

A note on this clone: The read ends 3 residues before the CDR3 terminus; that terminus is restored from the germline J gene. The chain links TRBV7-3 to TRBJ1-5, with D perhaps TRBD1 (5 bases). CDR3 length: 14 residues. Germline V gene lookup returns CDR1 SGHTA and CDR2 FQGTGA. CDR3 DNA (partial): TGTGCCAGCAGCTTAAACGGCAGGGAGGATCCC. Amino acid sequence: CASSLNGREDP. The full CDR3 reads CASSLNGREDPQHF.

Regarding this clone: The read stops 3 residues short of the end of the CDR3; the missing end is completed from the germline J gene. This sequence joins TRBV19 and TRBJ2-2, with 9 bases matching TRBD1. Germline CDR1 LNHDA, CDR2 SQIVND (reference sequence). The CDR3 is 15 residues long. Germline trimming cut 8 bases from V and 4 bases from J; bases unmatched to any gene: 8. CDR3 amino acids: CASSSGQGSTGELFF. The DNA read from the CDR3 is TGTGCCAGTTCCTCGGGACAGGGAAGCACCGGGGAG.

Remarks on this clone: The missing CDR3 end, 3 residues past where the read stops, is filled in from the germline J gene. The V call is TRBV2, the J call TRBJ2-2; 11 bases line up with TRBD1. The CDR3 contains 14 residues. V lost 6 bases and J lost 6; bases outside the gene matches: 3. The germline V gene encodes CDR1 SNHLY and CDR2 FYNNEI. CDR3 DNA (partial): TGTGCCAGCAGGGGGACAGGGGGGGCCGGGGAG. Its translation: CASRGTGGAGE. The complete CDR3 protein is CASRGTGGAGELFF.

About this clone itself: The DNA ends 3 residues before the CDR3 does, and the rest of the CDR3 is filled in from the germline J gene. The V gene is TRBV5-1, the J gene TRBJ2-7, with TRBD1 as a possible D gene (6 bases). Looked up from germline, CDR1 is SGHRS and CDR2 is YFSETQ. CDR3 length equals 14 residues. Trimming cost V 0 bases and J 3 bases, with 10 bases left between them. The CDR3 DNA, read in part, is TGCGCCAGCAGCTTGGGGGACACGGACTACGAG. Protein product: CASSLGDTDYE. The complete CDR3 protein is CASSLGDTDYEQYF.

Comments on this clone: The CDR3 goes on 3 residues after the read ends, and that part is filled in from the germline J gene. This chain joins TRBV7-8 and TRBJ2-2; a possible D gene is TRBD2 (7 bases). Trimming shortened V by 4 bases and J by 5 bases, and 14 bases separated the two germline ends. This CDR3 spans 15 amino acids. CDR1 and CDR2 from the germline V gene are SGHVS and FQNEAQ. This chain's CDR3 is CASSSMGGQTGELFF. CDR3 bases read: TGTGCCAGCAGCTCTATGGGGGGGCAAACCGGGGAG.

On this clone itself: The DNA ends 3 residues before the CDR3 does, and the rest of the CDR3 is filled in from the germline J gene. The rearrangement uses TRBV6-4 and TRBJ2-1; 9 nucleotides align to TRBD2. This CDR3 contains 15 residues. Looked up from germline, CDR1 is MRHNA and CDR2 is SNTAGT. V lost 3 bases to trimming and J lost 7 bases; unmatched junction nucleotides: 7. The sequenced part of the CDR3 DNA is TGTGCCAGCAGTGAAATTAGCGGGAGCGGGAATGAG. It encodes CASSEISGSGNE. Given in full, the CDR3 is CASSEISGSGNEQFF.

A note on this clone: The CDR3 end falls 3 residues outside the read, so it is completed with the germline J gene. The chain recombines TRBV10-2 with TRBJ2-3; tentatively, D is TRBD2 (6 bases). The V and J ends lost 4 bases and 0 bases respectively, with 8 bases between them. CDR1 is WSHSY and CDR2 is SAAADI in the germline V gene. The CDR3 loop spans 14 amino acids. Partial CDR3 DNA: TGCGCCAGCAGTGCCGGGACTAGCACAGATACG. Amino acids: CASSAGTSTDT. The full CDR3 sequence reads CASSAGTSTDTQYF.

Worth noting for this clone: The read terminates 3 residues ahead of where the CDR3 ends, so the germline J gene completes it. This chain links TRBV13 with TRBJ2-1; 11 bases map to TRBD2. This CDR3 is 15 amino acids long. Germline V gene data show CDR1 as PRHDT and CDR2 as FYEKMQ (reference sequence). Trimming took 3 bases from V and 7 from J; bases not matched to a gene: 5. The sequenced CDR3 bases are TGTGCCAGCAGCTTTCCTAGCGGGGGGAAGAATGAG. It codes for CASSFPSGGKNE. The whole CDR3 is CASSFPSGGKNEQFF.

Worth noting for this clone: Read sequence stops 3 residues before the CDR3 end, and the germline J gene provides the missing end. The chain carries TRBV13 and TRBJ2-5; TRBD2 matches at 10 bases. V dropped 5 bases and J dropped 3; count of bases not matched to a gene: 12. From germline, CDR1 is PRHDT and CDR2 FYEKMQ (reference sequence). The CDR3 spans 17 residues. The chain's CDR3 is CASSPLAPSGGEETQYF. The sequenced CDR3 bases are TGTGCCAGCAGCCCCCTCGCCCCTAGCGGGGGTGAAGAGACC.

Regarding this clone: The CDR3 extends 3 residues past the end of the read, so its final part is completed from the germline J gene. J is TRBJ1-2 and V is TRBV19; 7 bases line up with TRBD1. The CDR3 is 12 residues long. From germline, CDR1 is LNHDA and CDR2 SQIVND (reference sequence). CDR3 sequence reads: CASSNPGQHYTF. The CDR3 DNA, read in part, is TGTGCCAGTAGTAATCCGGGACAGCAC.